The text below deals with one TCR beta chain. Its antigen is still unknown. V was pared by 4 bases and J by 5 bases, with 15 bases between. This CDR3 has 14 amino acids. Germline CDR1 is DFQATT and CDR2 is SNEGSKA (reference sequence). TCRdb re-derived calls from the 5' RACE reads in MiXCR, one entry per CDR3 protein. In the table there are about 250,000 distinct CDR3 sequences, about 16% of which are singletons. This sample stems from a study of T-cell memory formation after mild COVID-19. Whole-study context: TCR clusters largely stayed donor specific.

Broader study findings: Later expanders leaned CD4+, whereas day 15 to 85 contracting clones were balanced CD4/CD8. The pre-infection memory compartment contained some responding clones, suggesting cross-reactive memory joined.

The sequenced sample was PBMCs or a T cell subset sorted from them (not recorded which). This TCR was recovered from a young man who had mild COVID-19 (a few samples of this study predate the infection). Cell type and time point are not known. The chain employs TRBV20-1 and TRBJ1-5; the D gene is possibly TRBD1 (5 bases). CDR3 sequence (DNA): TGCAGTGCTACCGACCGCCGGGGCCATCAGCCCCAGCATTTT. This sequence encodes CSATDRRGHQPQHF.